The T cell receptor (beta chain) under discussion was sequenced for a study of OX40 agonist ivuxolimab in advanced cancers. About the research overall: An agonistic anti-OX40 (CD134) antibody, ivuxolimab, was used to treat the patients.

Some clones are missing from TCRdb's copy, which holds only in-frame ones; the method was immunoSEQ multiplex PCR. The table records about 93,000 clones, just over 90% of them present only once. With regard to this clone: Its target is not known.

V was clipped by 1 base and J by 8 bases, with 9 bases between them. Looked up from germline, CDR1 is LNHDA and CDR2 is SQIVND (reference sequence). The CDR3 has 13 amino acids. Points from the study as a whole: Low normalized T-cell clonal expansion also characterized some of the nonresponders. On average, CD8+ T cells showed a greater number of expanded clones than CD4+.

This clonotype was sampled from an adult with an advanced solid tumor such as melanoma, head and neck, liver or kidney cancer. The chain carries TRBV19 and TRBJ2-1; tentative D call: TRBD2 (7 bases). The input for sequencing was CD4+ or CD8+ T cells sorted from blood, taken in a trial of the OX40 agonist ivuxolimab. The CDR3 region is CASSIAGGDEQFF. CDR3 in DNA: TGTGCCAGTAGTATAGCGGGGGGCGATGAGCAGTTCTTC.